This T cell receptor beta chain is from a study of blood T cell repertoires in COVID-19. About the research overall: Acute-phase and convalescent COVID-19 samples originated in the United States, Italy and Spain. Sources were T cells, B-cell-depleted T cells, or PBMCs; the material itself was cDNA or gDNA.

As processed by the authors: Researchers report that nucleated cell counts were estimated from reference gene primer amplification. Clones were read by immunoSEQ multiplex PCR, and TCRdb kept only the in-frame ones, dropping some. D and trimming come from the DNA, and the V and J calls and clone size come from that table. This sample has fewer than 180,000 clones, with approximately 86% found just once. This CDR3 comprises 13 residues. The V end lost 2 bases, the J end lost 9 bases, and 11 bases lay between the germline ends. Looked up from germline, CDR1 is LGHDT and CDR2 is YNNKEL (reference sequence).

The sequencing sample was made of peripheral blood. This clonotype was sampled from a woman aged 55 to 70 with active or convalescent COVID-19. The chain employs TRBV3-1 (or the pseudogene TRBV3-2) and TRBJ2-1, with D possibly being TRBD1 (6 bases). CDR3: CASSQNRVSEQFF. As DNA, the CDR3 is TGTGCCAGCAGCCAAAACAGGGTCAGTGAGCAGTTCTTC.